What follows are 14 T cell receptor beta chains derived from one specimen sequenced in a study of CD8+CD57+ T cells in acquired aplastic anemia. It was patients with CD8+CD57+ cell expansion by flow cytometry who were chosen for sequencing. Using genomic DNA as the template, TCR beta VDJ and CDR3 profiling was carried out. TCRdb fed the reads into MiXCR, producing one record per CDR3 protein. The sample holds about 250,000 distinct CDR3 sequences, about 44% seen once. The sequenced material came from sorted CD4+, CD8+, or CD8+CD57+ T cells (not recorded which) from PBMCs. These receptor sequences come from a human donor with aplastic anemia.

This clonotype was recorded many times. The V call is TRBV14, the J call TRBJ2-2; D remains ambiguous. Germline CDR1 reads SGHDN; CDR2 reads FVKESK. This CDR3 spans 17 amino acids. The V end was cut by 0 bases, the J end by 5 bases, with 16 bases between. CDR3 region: CASSQESWVGRTGELFF. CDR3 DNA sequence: TGTGCCAGCAGCCAAGAGTCATGGGTGGGAAGGACCGGGGAGCTGTTTTTT.

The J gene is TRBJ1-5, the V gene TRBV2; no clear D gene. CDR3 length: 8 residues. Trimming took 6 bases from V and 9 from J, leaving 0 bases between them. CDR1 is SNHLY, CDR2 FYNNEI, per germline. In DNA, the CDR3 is TGTGCCAGCAGGCCCCAGCATTTT. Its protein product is CASRPQHF.

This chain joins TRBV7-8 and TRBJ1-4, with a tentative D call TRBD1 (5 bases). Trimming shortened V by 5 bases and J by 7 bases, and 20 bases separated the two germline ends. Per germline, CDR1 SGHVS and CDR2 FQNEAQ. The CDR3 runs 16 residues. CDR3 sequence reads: CASSPFGRGEGEKLFF. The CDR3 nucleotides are TGTGCCAGCAGCCCCTTCGGGAGAGGGGAAGGTGAAAAACTGTTTTTT.

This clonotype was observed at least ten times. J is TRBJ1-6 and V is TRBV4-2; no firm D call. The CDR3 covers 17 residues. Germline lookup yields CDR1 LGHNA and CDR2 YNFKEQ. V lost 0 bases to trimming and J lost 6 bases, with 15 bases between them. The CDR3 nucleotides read TGTGCCAGCAGCCAAGATTGGTCCTGGAGGCTTAATTCACCCCTCCACTTT. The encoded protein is CASSQDWSWRLNSPLHF.

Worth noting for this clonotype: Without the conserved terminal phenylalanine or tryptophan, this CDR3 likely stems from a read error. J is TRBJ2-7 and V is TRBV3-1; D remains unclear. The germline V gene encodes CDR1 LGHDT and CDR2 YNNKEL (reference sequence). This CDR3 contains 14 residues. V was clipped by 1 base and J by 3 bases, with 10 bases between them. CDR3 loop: CASSQVGFYYEQYS. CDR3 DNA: TGTGCCAGCAGCCAAGTAGGGTTCTACTACGAGCAGTACTCC.

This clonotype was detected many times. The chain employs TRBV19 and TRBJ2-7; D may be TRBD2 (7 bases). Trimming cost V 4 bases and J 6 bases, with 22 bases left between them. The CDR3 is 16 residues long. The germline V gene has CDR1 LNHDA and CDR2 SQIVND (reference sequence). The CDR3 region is CASSKPGVAREREQYF. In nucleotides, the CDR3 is TGTGCCAGTAGTAAGCCAGGGGTAGCGCGGGAGCGCGAGCAGTACTTC. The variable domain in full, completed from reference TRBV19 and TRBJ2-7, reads DGGITQSPKYLFRKEGQNVTLSCEQNLNHDAMYWYRQDPGQGLRLIYYSQIVNDFQKGDIAEGYSVSREKKESFPLTVTSAQKNPTAFYLCASSKPGVAREREQYFGPGTRLTVT.

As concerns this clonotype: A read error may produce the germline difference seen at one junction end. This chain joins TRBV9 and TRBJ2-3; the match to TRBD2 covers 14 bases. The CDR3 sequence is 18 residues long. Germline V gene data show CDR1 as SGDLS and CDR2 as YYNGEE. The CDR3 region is CASSVEGLAGVPHRYAVF. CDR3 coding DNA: TGTGCCAGCAGCGTCGAGGGACTAGCGGGAGTCCCGCACAGATACGCAGTATTT.

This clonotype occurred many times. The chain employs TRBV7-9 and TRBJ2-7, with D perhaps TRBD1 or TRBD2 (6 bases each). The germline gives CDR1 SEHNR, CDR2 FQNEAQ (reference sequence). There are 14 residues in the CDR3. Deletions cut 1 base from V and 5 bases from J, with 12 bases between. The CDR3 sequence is CASSLGRGQDEQYF. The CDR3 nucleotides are TGTGCCAGCAGCTTAGGCCGGGGGCAGGACGAGCAGTACTTC.

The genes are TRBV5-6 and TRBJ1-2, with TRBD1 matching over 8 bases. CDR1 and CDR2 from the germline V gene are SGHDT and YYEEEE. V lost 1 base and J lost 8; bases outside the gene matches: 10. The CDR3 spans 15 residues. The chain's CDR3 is CASSLPGQGGGGYTF. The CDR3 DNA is TGTGCCAGCAGCTTGCCCGGACAGGGCGGAGGAGGCTACACCTTC.

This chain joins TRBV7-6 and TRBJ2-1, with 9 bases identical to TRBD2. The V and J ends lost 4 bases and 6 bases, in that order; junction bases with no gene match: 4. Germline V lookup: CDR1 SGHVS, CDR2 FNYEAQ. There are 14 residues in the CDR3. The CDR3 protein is CASSSRGGANEQFF. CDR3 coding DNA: TGTGCCAGCAGCTCCCGCGGGGGGGCCAATGAGCAGTTCTTC.

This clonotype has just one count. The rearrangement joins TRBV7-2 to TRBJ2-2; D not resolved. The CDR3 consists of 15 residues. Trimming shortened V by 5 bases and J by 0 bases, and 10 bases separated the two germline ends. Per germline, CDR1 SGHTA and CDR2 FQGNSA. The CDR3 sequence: CASSPTESNTGELFF. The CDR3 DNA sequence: TGTGCCAGCAGCCCAACAGAATCGAACACCGGGGAGCTGTTTTTT. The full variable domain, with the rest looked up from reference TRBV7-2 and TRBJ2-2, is GAGVSQSPSNKVTEKGKDVELRCDPISGHTALYWYRQSLGQGLEFLIYFQGNSAPDKSGLPSDRFSAERTGGSVSTLTIQRTQQEDSAVYLCASSPTESNTGELFFGEGSRLTVL.

CDR3 region: CASSFGFGETQYF. The DNA of the CDR3 is TGTGCCAGCAGCTTTGGGTTCGGGGAGACCCAGTACTTC. V is TRBV7-7 and J is TRBJ2-5; D gene ambiguous. Per germline, CDR1 SSHAT and CDR2 FNYEAQ (reference sequence). The V end lost 3 bases, the J end lost 5 bases, and 10 bases lay between the germline ends. The CDR3 consists of 13 residues.

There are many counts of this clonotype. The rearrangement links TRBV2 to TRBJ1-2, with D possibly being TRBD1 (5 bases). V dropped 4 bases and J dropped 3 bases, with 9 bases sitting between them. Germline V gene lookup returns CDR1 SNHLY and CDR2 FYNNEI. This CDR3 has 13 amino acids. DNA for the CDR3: TGTGCCAGCAGTGCTGGGGGGTACTATGGCTACACCTTC. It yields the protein CASSAGGYYGYTF.

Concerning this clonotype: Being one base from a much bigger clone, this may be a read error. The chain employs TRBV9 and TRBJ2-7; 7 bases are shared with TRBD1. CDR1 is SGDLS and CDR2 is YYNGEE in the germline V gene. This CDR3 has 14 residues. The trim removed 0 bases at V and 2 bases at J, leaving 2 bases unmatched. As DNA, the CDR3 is TGTGCCAGCAGCGTAGAGGGACAGACCTACGAGCAGTACTTC. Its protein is CASSVEGQTYEQYF.